The rows below give T cell receptor beta chains drawn from one sample of a study of response to subunit inactivated influenza vaccine. TCRdb fed the RT-PCR reads into MiXCR, producing one record per CDR3 protein. The table lists 550,000 to 800,000 distinct CDR3 sequences, 14% of them singletons. The sample here was PBMCs from blood, taken 14 days before vaccination. The origin of the receptors is a man over 45 who received an inactivated influenza vaccine. Both conserved end residues are part of each CDR3. Fields, in order: clone size, V gene, J gene, D gene, CDR3 DNA, CDR3 protein. The D gene is left open where the match is weak. Clone size appears in some rows only: once, few, many, or a class for an expanded clone.

abundance: few
v_gene: TRBV5-6
j_gene: TRBJ2-2
d_gene: -
CDR3nt: TGTGCCAGCAGCTTGTTTGGCCCCGGGGAGCTGTTTTTT
CDR3aa: CASSLFGPGELFF

abundance: -
v_gene: TRBV6-1
j_gene: TRBJ2-7
d_gene: -
CDR3nt: TGTACCAGCAGCTCAGGCTTACAGTCCTACGAGCAGTACTTC
CDR3aa: CTSSSGLQSYEQYF

abundance: many
v_gene: TRBV6-2/TRBV6-3
j_gene: TRBJ2-7
d_gene: TRBD2
CDR3nt: TGTGCCAGCAGTTTCCCCAGCGGGGGCCTCATCTCCTACGAGCAGTACTTC
CDR3aa: CASSFPSGGLISYEQYF

abundance: many
v_gene: TRBV12-3/TRBV12-4
j_gene: TRBJ1-2
d_gene: TRBD1
CDR3nt: TGTGCCAGCAGGCGACCGGGACAGCAGGGAGGATATGGCTACACCTTC
CDR3aa: CASRRPGQQGGYGYTF

abundance: -
v_gene: TRBV28
j_gene: TRBJ1-5
d_gene: TRBD1
CDR3nt: TGTGCCGGCAGGGGACAGCATAGCAATCAGCCCCAGCATTTT
CDR3aa: CAGRGQHSNQPQHF

abundance: -
v_gene: TRBV7-9
j_gene: TRBJ2-2
d_gene: -
CDR3nt: TGTGCCAGCAGGGCGGGGCAGGCTGACACCGGGGAGCTGTTTTTT
CDR3aa: CASRAGQADTGELFF

abundance: few
v_gene: TRBV11-1
j_gene: TRBJ2-7
d_gene: -
CDR3nt: TGTGCCAGCAGCTCACCGTCGACGGGCTCCTACGAGCAGTACTTC
CDR3aa: CASSSPSTGSYEQYF

abundance: few
v_gene: TRBV6-2/TRBV6-3
j_gene: TRBJ2-2
d_gene: -
CDR3nt: TGTGCCAGCAGTTACGACATGACCGGGGAGCTGTTTTTT
CDR3aa: CASSYDMTGELFF

abundance: many
v_gene: TRBV4-3
j_gene: TRBJ1-6
d_gene: -
CDR3nt: TGCGCCAGCAGCCAAGATGGACGGACCTACACCATTTCACCCCTCCACTTT
CDR3aa: CASSQDGRTYTISPLHF

abundance: few
v_gene: TRBV7-9
j_gene: TRBJ1-4
d_gene: -
CDR3nt: TGTGCCAGCAGCTTAGCAGGGGGGGACGAAAAACTGTTTTTT
CDR3aa: CASSLAGGDEKLFF

abundance: -
v_gene: TRBV7-9
j_gene: TRBJ2-2
d_gene: -
CDR3nt: TGTGCCAGCAGCTCTAAGACAGAGAACACCGGGGAGCTGTTTTTT
CDR3aa: CASSSKTENTGELFF

abundance: -
v_gene: TRBV4-3
j_gene: TRBJ2-3
d_gene: -
CDR3nt: TGCGCCAGCAGCCAAGTCTATAGCGGCACAGATACGCAGTATTTT
CDR3aa: CASSQVYSGTDTQYF

abundance: -
v_gene: TRBV5-1
j_gene: TRBJ1-1
d_gene: TRBD1
CDR3nt: TGCGCCAGCAGCACACCGACAGGGGAAACTGAAGCTTTCTTT
CDR3aa: CASSTPTGETEAFF

abundance: -
v_gene: TRBV29-1
j_gene: TRBJ2-7
d_gene: -
CDR3nt: TGCAGCGCTGGGATCGGGGTTACCTACGAGCAGTACTTC
CDR3aa: CSAGIGVTYEQYF

abundance: -
v_gene: TRBV11-2
j_gene: TRBJ2-5
d_gene: -
CDR3nt: TGTGCCAGCAGCTTACGAAATGACCGGGGCCGAGGATTAGAGACCCAGTACTTC
CDR3aa: CASSLRNDRGRGLETQYF

abundance: -
v_gene: TRBV20-1
j_gene: TRBJ1-1
d_gene: -
CDR3nt: TGCAGTGCTAGAGGGGGGGGACTTGGGGCTTTCTTT
CDR3aa: CSARGGGLGAFF

abundance: few
v_gene: TRBV29-1
j_gene: TRBJ2-5
d_gene: TRBD2
CDR3nt: TGCAGCGTTGGCACTCCGGGGGGACGGGAGACCCAGTACTTC
CDR3aa: CSVGTPGGRETQYF

abundance: few
v_gene: TRBV6-2/TRBV6-3
j_gene: TRBJ2-1
d_gene: -
CDR3nt: TGTGCCAGCAACCCAGACATGCGGGACAATGAGCAGTTCTTC
CDR3aa: CASNPDMRDNEQFF

abundance: few
v_gene: TRBV20-1
j_gene: TRBJ1-3
d_gene: -
CDR3nt: TGCAGTGCCCGGGCCTCCAGCTCTGGAAACACCATATATTTT
CDR3aa: CSARASSSGNTIYF

abundance: -
v_gene: TRBV5-6
j_gene: TRBJ1-4
d_gene: -
CDR3nt: TGTGCCAGCAGCGCTGGGACGAGTGAAAAACTGTTTTTT
CDR3aa: CASSAGTSEKLFF

abundance: -
v_gene: TRBV7-2
j_gene: TRBJ2-1
d_gene: -
CDR3nt: TGTGCCAGCAGCTTAGGGCGGGCCGAGCAGTTCTTC
CDR3aa: CASSLGRAEQFF

abundance: few
v_gene: TRBV7-2
j_gene: TRBJ2-1
d_gene: -
CDR3nt: TGTGCCAGCAGCTTAGTCATGGATTCCTACAATGAGCAGTTCTTC
CDR3aa: CASSLVMDSYNEQFF

abundance: few
v_gene: TRBV18
j_gene: TRBJ1-1
d_gene: -
CDR3nt: TGTGCCAGCTCACCACCGGCGCGGGTGGGAGCTTTCTTT
CDR3aa: CASSPPARVGAFF

abundance: -
v_gene: TRBV3-1
j_gene: TRBJ2-5
d_gene: TRBD2
CDR3nt: TGTGCCAGCAGCCCCGGGAGGTTTGCCACCCAAGAGACCCAGTACTTC
CDR3aa: CASSPGRFATQETQYF

abundance: -
v_gene: TRBV6-1
j_gene: TRBJ2-1
d_gene: -
CDR3nt: TGTGCCAGCGAAAGGGAGGCAGGGATATACAATGAGCAGTTCTTC
CDR3aa: CASEREAGIYNEQFF

abundance: many
v_gene: TRBV27
j_gene: TRBJ1-1
d_gene: -
CDR3nt: TGTGCCAGCAGCCCCTCCACAGGAACTGAAGCTTTCTTT
CDR3aa: CASSPSTGTEAFF

abundance: -
v_gene: TRBV2
j_gene: TRBJ2-7
d_gene: -
CDR3nt: TGTGCCAGCTACAGGGGGGGTTACGAGCAGTACTTC
CDR3aa: CASYRGGYEQYF

abundance: -
v_gene: TRBV4-3
j_gene: TRBJ2-7
d_gene: -
CDR3nt: TGCGCCAGCAGCCAACAGGGCCGCGCCGGCTACGAGCAGTACTTC
CDR3aa: CASSQQGRAGYEQYF

abundance: few
v_gene: TRBV6-2/TRBV6-3
j_gene: TRBJ2-1
d_gene: -
CDR3nt: TGTGCCAGCAGACGACAGAGCGGTTCAAGTGATAATGAGCAGTTCTTC
CDR3aa: CASRRQSGSSDNEQFF

abundance: few
v_gene: TRBV27
j_gene: TRBJ1-2
d_gene: TRBD1
CDR3nt: TGTGCCAGCAGTTTCTCCCGGACAGGGTACTATGGCTACACCTTC
CDR3aa: CASSFSRTGYYGYTF

abundance: few
v_gene: TRBV6-2/TRBV6-3
j_gene: TRBJ1-1
d_gene: TRBD1
CDR3nt: TGTGCCAGCAAACCAACCGGGACAGACATGAACACTGAAGCTTTCTTT
CDR3aa: CASKPTGTDMNTEAFF

abundance: many
v_gene: TRBV2
j_gene: TRBJ1-4
d_gene: -
CDR3nt: TGTGCCAGCAGCAGAGAACGTCGGGGTGAAAAACTGTTTTTT
CDR3aa: CASSRERRGEKLFF

abundance: many
v_gene: TRBV27
j_gene: TRBJ2-7
d_gene: -
CDR3nt: TGTGCCAGCAGTTTAGGGCCGGCCTACGAGCAGTACTTC
CDR3aa: CASSLGPAYEQYF

abundance: -
v_gene: TRBV24-1
j_gene: TRBJ2-1
d_gene: TRBD1
CDR3nt: TGTGCCACCAGTGACGCACAGGGGGCTTGGGGCAATGAGCAGTTCTTC
CDR3aa: CATSDAQGAWGNEQFF

abundance: -
v_gene: TRBV20-1
j_gene: TRBJ1-2
d_gene: -
CDR3nt: TGCAGTGCTACCGGTCCGTGGGGCTACACCTTC
CDR3aa: CSATGPWGYTF

abundance: many
v_gene: TRBV12-3/TRBV12-4
j_gene: TRBJ1-2
d_gene: TRBD1
CDR3nt: TGTGCCAGCAGGACGACAGGGTCCGGCTACACCTTC
CDR3aa: CASRTTGSGYTF

abundance: few
v_gene: TRBV20-1
j_gene: TRBJ2-5
d_gene: -
CDR3nt: TGCAGTGCTAGCAAAAGCCAAGAGACCCAGTACTTC
CDR3aa: CSASKSQETQYF

abundance: -
v_gene: TRBV20-1
j_gene: TRBJ2-7
d_gene: -
CDR3nt: TGCAGTGCTAACGGCCTCTACGAGCAGTACTTC
CDR3aa: CSANGLYEQYF

abundance: -
v_gene: TRBV6-5
j_gene: TRBJ2-7
d_gene: -
CDR3nt: TGTGCCAGCAGTTACACCCGGGGTACGCTAGAATACGAGCAGTACTTC
CDR3aa: CASSYTRGTLEYEQYF

abundance: few
v_gene: TRBV5-1
j_gene: TRBJ1-1
d_gene: TRBD1
CDR3nt: TGCGCCAGCAGGGGGGACAGCCCGAACACTGAAGCTTTCTTT
CDR3aa: CASRGDSPNTEAFF

abundance: -
v_gene: TRBV12-3/TRBV12-4
j_gene: TRBJ2-1
d_gene: TRBD2
CDR3nt: TGTGCCAGCAGACCGGGGACTAGCGGGAGGAGTGGGGAGCAGTTCTTC
CDR3aa: CASRPGTSGRSGEQFF

abundance: many
v_gene: TRBV27
j_gene: TRBJ2-3
d_gene: TRBD2
CDR3nt: TGTGCCAGCAGTGAGGTAGCGGGGAGTACAGATACGCAGTATTTT
CDR3aa: CASSEVAGSTDTQYF

abundance: -
v_gene: TRBV6-5
j_gene: TRBJ1-5
d_gene: -
CDR3nt: TGTGCCAGCAGTTTGGGGCGACTTGGTCAGCCCCAGCATTTT
CDR3aa: CASSLGRLGQPQHF

abundance: few
v_gene: TRBV5-1
j_gene: TRBJ2-1
d_gene: TRBD1
CDR3nt: TGCGCCAGCAGCCAACTGGGACAGGGTTCGTTAAATGAGCAGTTCTTC
CDR3aa: CASSQLGQGSLNEQFF

abundance: many
v_gene: TRBV20-1
j_gene: TRBJ2-1
d_gene: TRBD2
CDR3nt: TGCAGTGCTAGAGAGTCTAGCGGGAGTGAGCAGTTCTTC
CDR3aa: CSARESSGSEQFF

abundance: few
v_gene: TRBV7-9
j_gene: TRBJ2-7
d_gene: TRBD2
CDR3nt: TGTGCCAGCACTGGGGGGGGACTATACGAGCAGTACTTC
CDR3aa: CASTGGGLYEQYF

abundance: few
v_gene: TRBV7-2
j_gene: TRBJ2-3
d_gene: TRBD1
CDR3nt: TGTGCCAGCAGACCGCCCGGGACAGGCACAGATACGCAGTATTTT
CDR3aa: CASRPPGTGTDTQYF

abundance: many
v_gene: TRBV5-1
j_gene: TRBJ2-7
d_gene: TRBD2
CDR3nt: TGCGCCAGCGGCCAGCGGGGGGGCAGCGACGAGCAGTACTTC
CDR3aa: CASGQRGGSDEQYF

abundance: many
v_gene: TRBV28
j_gene: TRBJ2-7
d_gene: TRBD2
CDR3nt: TGTGCCAGCAGTCTCCAAGGGCTAGCGGGTTACGAGCAGTACTTC
CDR3aa: CASSLQGLAGYEQYF

abundance: -
v_gene: TRBV12-3/TRBV12-4
j_gene: TRBJ1-1
d_gene: -
CDR3nt: TGTGCCAGCAGTTTTAAGACGAACACTGAAGCTTTCTTT
CDR3aa: CASSFKTNTEAFF

abundance: few
v_gene: TRBV6-2/TRBV6-3
j_gene: TRBJ2-2
d_gene: -
CDR3nt: TGTGCCAGCAGGAGACAGAGTTTCTCAACCGGGGAGCTGTTTTTT
CDR3aa: CASRRQSFSTGELFF

abundance: once
v_gene: TRBV20-1
j_gene: TRBJ2-3
d_gene: -
CDR3nt: TGCAGTGCTAGACCCGGGACTAGCACAGATACGCAGTATTTT
CDR3aa: CSARPGTSTDTQYF